Below are 11 T cell receptor beta chains sequenced from a single sample in a study of blood T cell repertoires in COVID-19 (dated by TCRdb to the early 2020s). The method behind the library was the immunoSEQ multiplex PCR assay. The table was pulled from immuneACCESS by TCRdb, which kept in-frame rearrangements only. Such tables lose some clones; where checked, under half of the loss comes from unresolved V genes, and the rest has no known cause. The sample table holds roughly 670,000 clones, of which about 87% were seen once. Over 0.2% of the sample is taken by the ten largest. Input material: peripheral blood. The receptors stem from a woman younger than 35 with acute or convalescent COVID-19.

The rearrangement joins TRBV7-3 to TRBJ1-1; D may be TRBD1 (5 bases). Deletions cut 2 bases from V and 6 bases from J, with 13 bases between. The CDR3 covers 14 residues. The germline V gene encodes CDR1 SGHTA and CDR2 FQGTGA. The CDR3: CASSLGRGNAEAFF. The DNA for the CDR3 is TGTGCCAGCAGCTTAGGGAGGGGCAACGCTGAAGCTTTCTTT.

The genes are TRBV5-4 and TRBJ2-6, with TRBD2 identical over 8 bases. Germline V gene data show CDR1 as SGHNT and CDR2 as YYREEE (reference sequence). The CDR3 totals 16 residues. V dropped 5 bases and J dropped 2; count of bases not matched to a gene: 6. CDR3 nucleotide sequence: TGTGCCAGCAGAGCTACTAGCGGTACTGGGGCCAACGTCCTGACTTTC. Translating it yields CASRATSGTGANVLTF.

This chain links TRBV18 with TRBJ1-2, with D tentatively TRBD1 (6 bases). This CDR3 has 12 residues. The germline CDR1 and CDR2 sequences are KGHSH and LQKENI. With 3 bases removed from V and 8 bases from J, the gap between germline ends came to 10 bases. The DNA for the CDR3 is TGTGCCAGCTCACCCTGGACAGACGGCTACACCTTC. Encoded protein: CASSPWTDGYTF.

Of note for this clone: In the same sample, other DNA sequences code for this CDR3. This chain connects TRBV12-3 or TRBV12-4 to TRBJ1-3, with D uncertain. V lost 3 bases and J 3 bases, leaving 3 bases between the germline ends. This CDR3 is built from 12 residues. The CDR3 loop is CASSLSGNTIYF. CDR3 coding DNA: TGTGCCAGCAGTTTGAGTGGAAACACCATATATTTT.

The J gene is TRBJ2-3, the V gene TRBV4-3; TRBD2 matches at 8 bases. V shed 5 bases, J shed 3 bases, and the junction held 16 bases outside the gene matches. Germline CDR1 LGHNA, CDR2 YSLEER. CDR3 size: 18 residues. The CDR3 DNA sequence: TGCGCCAGCAGCTCGGGAGGGGGGCCAGGCTGGGGTACAGATACGCAGTATTTT. Its translation: CASSSGGGPGWGTDTQYF.

J is TRBJ1-1 and V is TRBV19; the D is unclear. The CDR3 length is 16 residues. V dropped 4 bases and J dropped 1 base, with 16 bases sitting between them. CDR1 is LNHDA, CDR2 SQIVND, per germline (reference sequence). The CDR3 region is CASSKTPEGTNTEAFF. The CDR3 DNA reads TGTGCCAGTAGTAAAACCCCTGAGGGCACGAACACTGAAGCTTTCTTT. The full variable domain, with the rest looked up from reference TRBV19 and TRBJ1-1, is DGGITQSPKYLFRKEGQNVTLSCEQNLNHDAMYWYRQDPGQGLRLIYYSQIVNDFQKGDIAEGYSVSREKKESFPLTVTSAQKNPTAFYLCASSKTPEGTNTEAFFGQGTRLTVV.

This clone was seen more than once but under ten times. The V call is TRBV2, the J call TRBJ1-4; possible D gene TRBD1, 6 bases. Looked up from germline, CDR1 is SNHLY and CDR2 is FYNNEI. V gave up 5 bases and J gave up 0 bases, with 19 bases separating them. The CDR3 spans 18 residues. CDR3: CASSNRVLRKATNEKLFF. The CDR3 region has the DNA TGTGCCAGCAGTAACAGGGTACTGCGGAAAGCAACTAATGAAAAACTGTTTTTT.

The chain combines TRBV7-8 with TRBJ1-2; 11 nucleotides align to TRBD1. CDR3 size: 14 residues. J was trimmed by 7 bases and V by 3 bases; bases with no gene match: 4. Per germline, CDR1 SGHVS and CDR2 FQNEAQ. The CDR3 spells CASSFRDRGVGYTF. The CDR3 nucleotides read TGTGCCAGCAGCTTCCGGGACAGGGGGGTTGGCTACACCTTC.

The genes are TRBV29-1 and TRBJ2-2; weak D call: TRBD1 (6 bases). CDR1 is SQVTM, CDR2 ANQGSEA, per germline. Between the trimmed V and J ends, which lost 1 base and 4 bases, there was a span of 13 bases. The CDR3 has 15 amino acids. The CDR3 DNA is TGCAGCGTTGAAGGCCGGGACACCTCCACCGGGGAGCTGTTTTTT. It yields the protein CSVEGRDTSTGELFF.

The chain couples TRBV5-1 to TRBJ2-5; possible D gene TRBD2, 6 bases. Germline lookup yields CDR1 SGHRS and CDR2 YFSETQ. The CDR3 extends over 15 amino acids. V lost 4 bases and J lost 5, with 18 bases in between. CDR3 in amino acids: CASSPRDSGGETQYF. The CDR3 region has the DNA TGCGCCAGCAGCCCCCGGGACTCCGGAGGGGAGACCCAGTACTTC. The whole variable domain, remainder taken from reference TRBV5-1 and TRBJ2-5, is KAGVTQTPRYLIKTRGQQVTLSCSPISGHRSVSWYQQTPGQGLQFLFEYFSETQRNKGNFPGRFSGRQFSNSRSEMNVSTLELGDSALYLCASSPRDSGGETQYFGPGTRLLVL.

The chain has TRBV7-2 and TRBJ1-5; 9 bases are a match to TRBD1. Germline V gives CDR1 SGHTA, CDR2 FQGNSA. The CDR3 totals 17 residues. J gave up 0 bases and V 4 bases, and 7 bases lay outside the gene matches. The DNA for the CDR3 is TGTGCCAGCAGCTCGGACAGGGGCCCTTATAGCAATCAGCCCCAGCATTTT. As protein: CASSSDRGPYSNQPQHF. Filled out from reference TRBV7-2 and TRBJ1-5, the complete variable domain reads GAGVSQSPSNKVTEKGKDVELRCDPISGHTALYWYRQSLGQGLEFLIYFQGNSAPDKSGLPSDRFSAERTGGSVSTLTIQRTQQEDSAVYLCASSSDRGPYSNQPQHFGDGTRLSIL.